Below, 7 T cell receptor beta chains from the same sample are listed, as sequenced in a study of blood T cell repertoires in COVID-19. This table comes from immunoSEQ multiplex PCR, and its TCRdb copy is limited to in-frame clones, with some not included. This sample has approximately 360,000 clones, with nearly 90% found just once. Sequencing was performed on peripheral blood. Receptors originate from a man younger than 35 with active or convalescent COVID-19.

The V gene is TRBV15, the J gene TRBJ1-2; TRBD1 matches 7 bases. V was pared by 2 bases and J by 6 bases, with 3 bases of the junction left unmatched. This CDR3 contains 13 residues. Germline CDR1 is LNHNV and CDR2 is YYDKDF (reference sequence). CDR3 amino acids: CATSRLGQHGYTF. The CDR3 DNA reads TGTGCCACCAGCAGACTGGGACAGCATGGCTACACCTTC.

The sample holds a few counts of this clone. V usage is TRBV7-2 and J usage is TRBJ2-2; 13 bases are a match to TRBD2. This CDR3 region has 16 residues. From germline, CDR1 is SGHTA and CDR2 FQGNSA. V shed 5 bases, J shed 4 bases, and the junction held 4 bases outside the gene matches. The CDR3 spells CASSPGLAGPTGELFF. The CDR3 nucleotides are TGTGCCAGCAGCCCGGGACTAGCGGGACCCACCGGGGAGCTGTTTTTT.

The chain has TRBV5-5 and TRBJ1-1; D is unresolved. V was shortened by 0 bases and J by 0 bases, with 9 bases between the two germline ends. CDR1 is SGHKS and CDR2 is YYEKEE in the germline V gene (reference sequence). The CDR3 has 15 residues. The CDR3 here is CASSLATNMNTEAFF. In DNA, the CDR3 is TGTGCCAGCAGCTTGGCCACAAATATGAACACTGAAGCTTTCTTT. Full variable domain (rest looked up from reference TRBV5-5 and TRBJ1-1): DAGVTQSPTHLIKTRGQQVTLRCSPISGHKSVSWYQQVLGQGPQFIFQYYEKEERGRGNFPDRFSARQFPNYSSELNVNALLLGDSALYLCASSLATNMNTEAFFGQGTRLTVV.

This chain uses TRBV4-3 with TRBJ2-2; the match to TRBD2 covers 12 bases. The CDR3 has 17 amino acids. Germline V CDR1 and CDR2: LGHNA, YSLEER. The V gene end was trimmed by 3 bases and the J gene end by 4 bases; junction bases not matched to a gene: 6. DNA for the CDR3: TGCGCCAGCAGCCACCGACTAGCGGGAGATGGCACCGGGGAGCTGTTTTTT. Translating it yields CASSHRLAGDGTGELFF.

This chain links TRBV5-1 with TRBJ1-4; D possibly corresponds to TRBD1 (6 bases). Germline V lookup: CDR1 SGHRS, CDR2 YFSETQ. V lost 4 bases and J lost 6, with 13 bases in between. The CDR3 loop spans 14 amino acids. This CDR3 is CASSPGQLDEKLFF. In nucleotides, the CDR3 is TGCGCCAGCAGCCCAGGACAGCTAGATGAAAAACTGTTTTTT.

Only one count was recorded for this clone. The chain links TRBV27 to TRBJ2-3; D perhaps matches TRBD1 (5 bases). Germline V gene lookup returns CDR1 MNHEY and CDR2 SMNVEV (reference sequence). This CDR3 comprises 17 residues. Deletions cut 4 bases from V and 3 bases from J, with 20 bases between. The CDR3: CASSSPLTQGGTDTQYF. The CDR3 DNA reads TGTGCCAGCAGTTCCCCTCTGACCCAGGGTGGGACAGATACGCAGTATTTT.

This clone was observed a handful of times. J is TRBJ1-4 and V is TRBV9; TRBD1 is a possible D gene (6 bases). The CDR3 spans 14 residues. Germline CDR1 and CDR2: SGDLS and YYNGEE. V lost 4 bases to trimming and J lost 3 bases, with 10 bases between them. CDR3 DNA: TGTGCCAGCAGCCAGGGGATTTCTAATGAAAAACTGTTTTTT. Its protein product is CASSQGISNEKLFF.